The 17 T cell receptor beta chains below were found in one sample sequenced in a study of blood T cells in healthy people across ages. Using a J-beta primer mix together with a sample-barcoded 5' primer, a second PCR was run for about 6 to 11 cycles. One entry per CDR3 protein, called by TCRdb with MiXCR from the 5' RACE reads. The repertoire consists of more than 700,000 distinct CDR3 sequences, with less than 70% occurring once and the leading ten covering approximately 40%. Sequencing used blood. The origin of the receptors is an elderly man in good health.

This clonotype has at least ten counts. V gene TRBV11-2 combines with J gene TRBJ1-2; 7 nucleotides align to TRBD1. V lost 5 bases and J lost 8; bases outside the gene matches: 8. Looked up from germline, CDR1 is SGHAT and CDR2 is FQNNGV. The CDR3 runs 13 residues. CDR3 region: CASSIRQGLGYTF. CDR3 DNA sequence: TGTGCCAGCAGCATCCGACAGGGTCTCGGCTACACCTTC.

The J gene is TRBJ2-5, the V gene TRBV5-1; 8 positions match TRBD1. CDR1 is SGHRS and CDR2 is YFSETQ in the germline V gene. V lost 0 bases and J lost 2; bases outside the gene matches: 3. This CDR3 region has 15 residues. The CDR3 sequence: CASSLGDRSQETQYF. The DNA for the CDR3 is TGCGCCAGCAGCTTGGGGGACAGGTCACAAGAGACCCAGTACTTC.

This clonotype was detected once. This could be a read error, since a much larger clone is one nucleotide away. The V and J genes are TRBV29-1 and TRBJ2-5, with a possible D match to TRBD2 (5 bases). Trimming shortened V by 8 bases and J by 7 bases, and 17 bases separated the two germline ends. The CDR3 runs 12 residues. The V gene's germline CDR1 is SQVTM and CDR2 ANQGSEA. CDR3 coding DNA: TGCAGCATCCGGCCGGTCCGGGGGACCCAGTACTTC. This codes for CSIRPVRGTQYF. The full variable domain, rest sourced from reference TRBV29-1 and TRBJ2-5, is SAVISQKPSRDICQRGTSLTIQCQVDSQVTMMFWYRQQPGQSLTLIATANQGSEATYESGFVIDKFPISRPNLTFSTLTVSNMSPEDSSIYLCSIRPVRGTQYFGPGTRLLVL.

The chain recombines TRBV5-1 with TRBJ1-2; TRBD1 matches 8 bases. CDR1 is SGHRS and CDR2 is YFSETQ in the germline V gene. Unmatched junction bases numbered 12, after V lost 4 bases and J lost 4 bases. There are 16 residues in the CDR3. CDR3 coding DNA: TGCGCCAGCAGCCTGATATTTACAGGGGGTCTCTATGGCTACACCTTC. As protein: CASSLIFTGGLYGYTF.

The chain joins TRBV20-1 to TRBJ2-3; D might be TRBD2 (6 bases). V lost 2 bases and J lost 14, with 32 bases in between. From germline, CDR1 is DFQATT and CDR2 SNEGSKA (reference sequence). The CDR3 is 17 residues long. The CDR3 loop reads CSARPAGWDPSGRYAYF. The CDR3 DNA follows: TGCAGTGCTAGACCAGCGGGTTGGGACCCAAGTGGCAGATACGCGTATTTT.

In its sample, this clonotype was seen once. The chain uses TRBV2 and TRBJ2-5; D remains ambiguous. This CDR3 region has 14 residues. Trimming removed 7 bases at V and 0 bases at J, with 12 bases between. Germline CDR1 and CDR2: SNHLY and FYNNEI. The CDR3 nucleotides read TGTGCCAGCACTCCTGCGACCCACCAAGAGACCCAGTACTTC. The encoded protein is CASTPATHQETQYF.

The chain combines TRBV29-1 with TRBJ1-2; the match to TRBD1 covers 10 bases. Germline CDR1 reads SQVTM; CDR2 reads ANQGSEA. The CDR3 sequence is 13 residues long. With V trimmed by 5 bases and J by 4 bases, 4 bases remained unmatched. CDR3 sequence: CSVRDRGSYGYTF. CDR3 sequence (DNA): TGCAGCGTTCGGGACAGGGGAAGCTATGGCTACACCTTC. Drawing the rest from reference TRBV29-1 and TRBJ1-2, the complete variable domain is SAVISQKPSRDICQRGTSLTIQCQVDSQVTMMFWYRQQPGQSLTLIATANQGSEATYESGFVIDKFPISRPNLTFSTLTVSNMSPEDSSIYLCSVRDRGSYGYTFGSGTRLTVV.

This clonotype has more than one count but fewer than ten. V and J are TRBV12-3 or TRBV12-4 and TRBJ2-5; weak D call: TRBD2 (5 bases). V was pared by 4 bases and J by 2 bases, with 26 bases between. CDR3 length: 19 amino acids. The CDR3: CASSSPPGILVRGQETQYF. In DNA, the CDR3 is TGTGCCAGCAGTTCCCCGCCTGGGATTTTGGTGAGAGGGCAAGAGACCCAGTACTTC.

The gene calls are TRBV29-1 and TRBJ1-4; tentative D call: TRBD1 (5 bases). The V end was cut by 1 base, the J end by 13 bases, with 10 bases between. Germline CDR1 and CDR2: SQVTM and ANQGSEA. The CDR3 consists of 11 residues. CDR3 sequence (DNA): TGCAGCGTTGAAGTTCAGGGAATACTGTTTTTT. The encoded protein is CSVEVQGILFF.

CDR3 nucleotides: TGTGCCAGCAGCACGCGCGACAGGGATGCTTTCTTT. It is translated as CASSTRDRDAFF. The J gene is TRBJ1-1, the V gene TRBV3-1; 7 nucleotides match TRBD1. The CDR3 totals 12 residues. V lost 5 bases, J lost 11 bases, and 8 bases stayed unmatched. CDR1 LGHDT and CDR2 YNNKEL come from the germline V gene (reference sequence). The whole variable domain, filled in from reference TRBV3-1 and TRBJ1-1, reads DTAVSQTPKYLVTQMGNDKSIKCEQNLGHDTMYWYKQDSKKFLKIMFSYNNKELIINETVPNRFSPKSPDKAHLNLHINSLELGDSAVYFCASSTRDRDAFFGQGTRLTVV.

This rearrangement joins TRBV7-9 to TRBJ2-7; 8 bases align to TRBD2. Germline values: CDR1 SEHNR, CDR2 FQNEAQ (reference sequence). The CDR3 runs to 17 residues. V lost 4 bases and J lost 0; bases outside the gene matches: 11. The CDR3 region is CASSSKTSAKSSYEQYF. The CDR3 DNA follows: TGTGCCAGCAGCTCCAAGACTAGCGCCAAAAGCTCCTACGAGCAGTACTTC.

A few counts support this clonotype. The chain joins TRBV29-1 to TRBJ2-3; 11 positions agree with TRBD2. The CDR3 is made up of 15 amino acids. V was pared by 3 bases and J by 14 bases, with 16 bases of the junction left unmatched. Germline loops: CDR1 SQVTM, CDR2 ANQGSEA. This chain's CDR3 is CSVEWPSGRSRYAYF. As DNA, the CDR3 is TGCAGCGTTGAGTGGCCTAGCGGGAGGAGCAGATACGCGTATTTT.

In its sample, this clonotype was seen a few times. The chain recombines TRBV14 with TRBJ2-4; D gene uncertain. There are 16 residues in the CDR3. Germline values: CDR1 SGHDN, CDR2 FVKESK. Trimming took 1 base from V and 0 from J, leaving 10 bases between them. This CDR3 reads CASSQGRGLAKNIQYF. CDR3 nucleotides: TGTGCCAGCAGCCAAGGTAGAGGATTAGCCAAAAACATTCAGTACTTC.

V usage is TRBV7-2 and J usage is TRBJ2-7; D is undetermined. V lost 4 bases to trimming and J lost 3 bases, with 16 bases between them. CDR1 and CDR2 (germline): SGHTA, FQGNSA. The CDR3 consists of 15 residues. The CDR3 reads CASSSIGLGNYEQYF. CDR3 DNA sequence: TGTGCCAGCAGCTCCATTGGTCTTGGGAACTACGAGCAGTACTTC.

This clonotype has a single count. V usage is TRBV3-1 and J usage is TRBJ2-5; 11 bases line up with TRBD2. CDR1 and CDR2 from the germline V gene are LGHDT and YNNKEL (reference sequence). V was clipped by 3 bases and J by 5 bases; unmatched bases: 14. The CDR3 spans 18 residues. CDR3 region: CASSHGSGTSGSRETQYF. CDR3 in DNA: TGTGCCAGCAGCCACGGCTCCGGGACTAGCGGTAGTCGGGAGACCCAGTACTTC.

The CDR3 DNA sequence: TGTGCCAGCAGCCCGAGACAGGTTTCCAACTATGGCTACACCTTC. This gives the protein CASSPRQVSNYGYTF. The J gene is TRBJ1-2, the V gene TRBV12-3 or TRBV12-4; a possible D gene is TRBD1 (6 bases). V gave up 6 bases and J gave up 2 bases, with 16 bases separating them. The CDR3 spans 15 residues.

The chain couples TRBV5-1 to TRBJ2-1; 9 bases map to TRBD2. V lost 2 bases, J lost 5 bases, and 5 bases stayed unmatched. Looked up from germline, CDR1 is SGHRS and CDR2 is YFSETQ. The CDR3 covers 15 residues. The CDR3 loop is CASSFLTSGDNEQFF. The DNA of the CDR3 is TGCGCCAGCAGCTTCCTGACTAGCGGTGACAATGAGCAGTTCTTC.